Given below is one T cell receptor (beta chain) in context. Its antigen is undetermined. The data stem from a study of CD8 T cells in Susac syndrome. Overall study: At the time of blood draw, patients with Susac syndrome were therapy-naive, receiving corticosteroids, or receiving intravenous immunoglobulin alone. Points from the study as a whole: A relatively small number of individuals underwent TCR sequencing and HLA analysis. In total CD8+ repertoires, 15 to 20 Susac-specific public clones were found, and five or six in CD8+ TEMRA repertoires.

Trimming stripped 3 bases from V and 0 bases from J, with 23 bases between. The CDR3 is made up of 20 amino acids. Looked up from germline, CDR1 is KGHSH and CDR2 is LQKENI. High-throughput TCR beta sequencing covered peripheral CD8+ and CD4+ T cells. It was with random hexamers that roughly 0.5 to 1 ug RNA was reverse transcribed. TCRdb called the immunoSEQ multiplex PCR reads again in MiXCR, with one record for every CDR3 protein. In the table there are fewer than 140,000 distinct CDR3 sequences, 94% of which are singletons. The chain links TRBV18 to TRBJ2-2; a possible D gene is TRBD1 (6 bases). This TCR came from a human donor with Susac syndrome. The specimen sequenced was CD8+ T cells from PBMCs. This CDR3 is CASSPIIYRDPSANTGELFF. CDR3 DNA sequence: TGTGCCAGCTCACCTATCATCTACAGGGACCCTTCCGCGAACACCGGGGAGCTGTTTTTT.